This TCR beta chain was identified in a study of pediatric ulcerative colitis. Each sample received Survey-level depth of up to 500,000 reads. Only in-frame clones appear in the TCRdb table, and some are missing; sequencing was by immunoSEQ multiplex PCR. The table includes about 64,000 clones, 70% to 80% detected once. The CDR3 is 13 residues long. In germline, CDR1 is KGHSH, CDR2 LQKENI. The V end was cut by 0 bases, the J end by 3 bases, with 5 bases between. As concerns this clone: Its target is not known.

Study results and limitations: Substantially fewer templates came from a couple of patients' blood samples.

Sample: blood. This TCR was sampled from a boy aged 5-17 years with moderate ulcerative colitis. The V call is TRBV18, the J call TRBJ1-1; D remains ambiguous. The CDR3 coding sequence is TGTGCCAGCTCACCACCGGCGTACACTGAAGCTTTCTTT. It yields the protein CASSPPAYTEAFF. The full variable domain, with the rest looked up from reference TRBV18 and TRBJ1-1, is NAGVMQNPRHLVRRRGQEARLRCSPMKGHSHVYWYRQLPEEGLKFMVYLQKENIIDESGMPKERFSAEFPKEGPSILRIQQVVRGDSAAYFCASSPPAYTEAFFGQGTRLTVV.